The 4 T cell receptor beta chains presented below share a single source sample, sequenced in a study of blood T cell repertoires in COVID-19. Profiling relied on immunoSEQ multiplex PCR, and the TCRdb table lists in-frame clones only, not all of them. The sample lists some 110,000 clones; just over 85% were seen once. Input material: peripheral blood. These receptor sequences come from a man between 40 and 49 years old with acute or convalescent COVID-19.

In nucleotides, the CDR3 is TGTGCCAGCTACTCAGGGGGCTTGATGACTGAAGCTTTCTTT. This gives the protein CASYSGGLMTEAFF. The chain has TRBV5-5 and TRBJ1-1, with 8 bases identical to TRBD1. Germline-derived CDR1 and CDR2 are SGHKS and YYEKEE (reference sequence). The J segment lost 5 bases and the V segment lost 7 bases, leaving 10 bases of the junction unmatched. The CDR3 is 14 amino acids. Variable domain in full (rest from reference TRBV5-5 and TRBJ1-1): DAGVTQSPTHLIKTRGQQVTLRCSPISGHKSVSWYQQVLGQGPQFIFQYYEKEERGRGNFPDRFSARQFPNYSSELNVNALLLGDSALYLCASYSGGLMTEAFFGQGTRLTVV.

J is TRBJ2-2 and V is TRBV3-1 (or the pseudogene TRBV3-2), with a weak D call TRBD1 (5 bases). This CDR3 contains 12 residues. Trimming left V 1 base short and J 9 bases short, with 6 bases between. Germline V gene data show CDR1 as LGHDT and CDR2 as YNNKEL (reference sequence). CDR3 loop: CASSQGGRELFF. In nucleotides, the CDR3 is TGTGCCAGCAGCCAAGGGGGCCGGGAGCTGTTTTTT.

In this sample, this clone turned up a few times. The chain couples TRBV5-1 to TRBJ2-2, with a tentative D call TRBD1 (6 bases). The germline V and J ends were trimmed by 5 bases and 5 bases, with 13 bases remaining between them. The CDR3 totals 14 residues. From germline, CDR1 is SGHRS and CDR2 YFSETQ. In DNA, the CDR3 is TGCGCCAGCAGGGGTACAGGGAGAACCGGGGAGCTGTTTTTT. It specifies CASRGTGRTGELFF.

The chain employs TRBV11-2 and TRBJ1-2, with TRBD1 matching over 9 bases. The germline CDR1 and CDR2 sequences are SGHAT and FQNNGV. Trimming took 5 bases from V and 3 from J; bases not matched to a gene: 13. The CDR3 is 17 residues long. The CDR3 loop reads CASSPGDRVIKDYGYTF. In DNA, the CDR3 is TGTGCCAGCAGCCCAGGGGACAGGGTGATAAAAGACTATGGCTACACCTTC. The entire variable domain, with the rest obtained from reference TRBV11-2 and TRBJ1-2, is as follows: EAGVAQSPRYKIIEKRQSVAFWCNPISGHATLYWYQQILGQGPKLLIQFQNNGVVDDSQLPKDRFSAERLKGVDSTLKIQPAKLEDSAVYLCASSPGDRVIKDYGYTFGSGTRLTVV.